One T cell receptor (beta chain) is described in this entry. The antigen is undetermined. Trimming shortened V by 1 base and J by 2 bases, and 16 bases separated the two germline ends. The CDR3 extends over 16 amino acids. Germline V gives CDR1 SGHRS, CDR2 YFSETQ. It was autoimmune disease history or systemic immunosuppression that excluded patients. This sample was taken from a study of OX40 agonist ivuxolimab in advanced cancers. Study as a whole: One patient with hepatocellular carcinoma and two with cutaneous melanoma, three in all, had partial responses. Study-level results: At doses 0.1 to 3.0 mg/kg, CD4+ and CD8+ clones expanded.

Some clones are missing from TCRdb's copy, which holds only in-frame ones; the method was immunoSEQ multiplex PCR. This sample yields roughly 76,000 clones, of which 84% are seen a single time; 20% to 25% belongs to the top ten. V is TRBV5-1 and J is TRBJ2-7; a possible D gene is TRBD1 (6 bases). The sequence was collected from an adult with an advanced solid tumor such as melanoma, head and neck, liver or kidney cancer. This specimen was CD4+ or CD8+ T cells sorted from blood, taken in a trial of the OX40 agonist ivuxolimab. CDR3 coding DNA: TGCGCCAGCAGCTTGCCTCGACAGGATTATGCCTACGAGCAGTACTTC. Translation gives CASSLPRQDYAYEQYF.